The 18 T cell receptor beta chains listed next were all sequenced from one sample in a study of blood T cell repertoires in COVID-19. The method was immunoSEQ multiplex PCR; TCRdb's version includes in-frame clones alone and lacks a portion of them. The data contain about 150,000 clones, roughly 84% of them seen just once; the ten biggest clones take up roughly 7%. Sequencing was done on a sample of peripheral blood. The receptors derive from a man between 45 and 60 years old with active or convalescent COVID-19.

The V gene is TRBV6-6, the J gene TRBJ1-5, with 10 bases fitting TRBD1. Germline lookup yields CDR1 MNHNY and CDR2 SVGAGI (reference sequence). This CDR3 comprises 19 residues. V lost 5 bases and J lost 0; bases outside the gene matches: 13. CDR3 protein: CASSPRAGQGFNSNQPQHF. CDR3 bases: TGTGCCAGCAGTCCGCGGGCGGGACAGGGGTTTAATAGCAATCAGCCCCAGCATTTT.

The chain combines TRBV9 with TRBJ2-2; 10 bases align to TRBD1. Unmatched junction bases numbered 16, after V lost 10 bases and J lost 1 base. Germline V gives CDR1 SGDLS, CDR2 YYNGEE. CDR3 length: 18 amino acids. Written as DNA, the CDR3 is TGTGCCTCGAGCCGGGCGGGACAGGGGTTAGGGAACACCGGGGAGCTGTTTTTT. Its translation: CASSRAGQGLGNTGELFF.

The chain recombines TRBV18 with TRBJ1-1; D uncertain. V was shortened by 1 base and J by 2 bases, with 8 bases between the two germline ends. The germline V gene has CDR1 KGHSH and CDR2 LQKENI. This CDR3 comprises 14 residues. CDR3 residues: CASSPQSFNTEAFF. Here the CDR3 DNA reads TGTGCCAGCTCACCACAGAGTTTCAACACTGAAGCTTTCTTT.

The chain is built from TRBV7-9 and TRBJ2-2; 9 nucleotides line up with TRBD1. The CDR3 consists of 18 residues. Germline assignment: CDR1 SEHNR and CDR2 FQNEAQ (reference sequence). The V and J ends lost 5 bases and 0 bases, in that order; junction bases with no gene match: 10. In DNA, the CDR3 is TGTGCCAGCAGCGGTCATACAGGGGGCGATACGAACACCGGGGAGCTGTTTTTT. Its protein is CASSGHTGGDTNTGELFF.

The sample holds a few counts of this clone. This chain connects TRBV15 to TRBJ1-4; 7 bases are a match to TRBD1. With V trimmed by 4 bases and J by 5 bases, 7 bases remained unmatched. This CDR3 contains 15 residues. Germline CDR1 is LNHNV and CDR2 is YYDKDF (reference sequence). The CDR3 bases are TGTGCCACCAGCACTAGACAGGGAGGAAATGAAAAACTGTTTTTT. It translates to CATSTRQGGNEKLFF. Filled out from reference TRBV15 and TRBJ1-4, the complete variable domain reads DAMVIQNPRYQVTQFGKPVTLSCSQTLNHNVMYWYQQKSSQAPKLLFHYYDKDFNNEADTPDNFQSRRPNTSFCFLDIRSPGLGDTAMYLCATSTRQGGNEKLFFGSGTQLSVL.

For the CDR3, the DNA is TGCGCCAGCAGCTTGATACTAGCGGAAGAGACCCAGTACTTC. This encodes CASSLILAEETQYF. The V gene is TRBV5-1, the J gene TRBJ2-5, with 8 bases lining up with TRBD2. The CDR3 sequence is 14 residues long. V was pared by 1 base and J by 3 bases, with 2 bases of the junction left unmatched. Germline CDR1 and CDR2: SGHRS and YFSETQ.

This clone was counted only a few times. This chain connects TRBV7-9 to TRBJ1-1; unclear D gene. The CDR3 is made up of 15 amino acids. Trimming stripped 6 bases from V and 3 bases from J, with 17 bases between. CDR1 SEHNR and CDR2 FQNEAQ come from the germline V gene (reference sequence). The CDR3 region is CASRVSRVMDTEAFF. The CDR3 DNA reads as TGTGCCAGCAGAGTCTCACGGGTGATGGACACTGAAGCTTTCTTT.

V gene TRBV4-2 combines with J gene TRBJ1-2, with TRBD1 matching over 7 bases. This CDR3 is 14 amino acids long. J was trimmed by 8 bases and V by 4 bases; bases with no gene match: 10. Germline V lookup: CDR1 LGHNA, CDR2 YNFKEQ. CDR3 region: CASSPGTVFKGYTF. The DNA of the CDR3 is TGTGCCAGCAGCCCAGGGACAGTCTTTAAAGGCTACACCTTC.

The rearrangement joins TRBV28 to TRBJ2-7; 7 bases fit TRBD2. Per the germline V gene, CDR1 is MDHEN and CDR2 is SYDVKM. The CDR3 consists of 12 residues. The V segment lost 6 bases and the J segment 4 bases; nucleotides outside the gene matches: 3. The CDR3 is CASSGGSYEQYF. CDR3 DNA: TGTGCCAGCAGCGGCGGGAGTTACGAGCAGTACTTC.

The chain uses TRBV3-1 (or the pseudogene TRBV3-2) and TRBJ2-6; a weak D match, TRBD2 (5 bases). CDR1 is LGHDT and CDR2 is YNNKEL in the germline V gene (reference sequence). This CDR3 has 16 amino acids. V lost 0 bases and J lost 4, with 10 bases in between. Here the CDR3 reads CASSQETGSGANVLTF. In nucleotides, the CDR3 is TGTGCCAGCAGCCAAGAAACGGGATCCGGGGCCAACGTCCTGACTTTC.

The CDR3 DNA follows: TGCGCCAGCAGCTGGAAAGGCGGAGGCACAGATACGCAGTATTTT. It specifies CASSWKGGGTDTQYF. This sequence joins TRBV5-1 and TRBJ2-3; D gene unclear. The CDR3 is made up of 15 amino acids. Between the trimmed V and J ends, which lost 3 bases and 1 base, there was a span of 12 bases. Germline assignment: CDR1 SGHRS and CDR2 YFSETQ.

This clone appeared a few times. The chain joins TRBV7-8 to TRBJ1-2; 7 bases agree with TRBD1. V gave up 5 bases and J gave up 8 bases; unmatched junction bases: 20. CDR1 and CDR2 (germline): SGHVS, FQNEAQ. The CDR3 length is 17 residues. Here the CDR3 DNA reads TGTGCCAGCAGCCCTAAAATAGGAGGGGGCCCCCGGAGGGGCTACACCTTC. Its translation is CASSPKIGGGPRRGYTF.

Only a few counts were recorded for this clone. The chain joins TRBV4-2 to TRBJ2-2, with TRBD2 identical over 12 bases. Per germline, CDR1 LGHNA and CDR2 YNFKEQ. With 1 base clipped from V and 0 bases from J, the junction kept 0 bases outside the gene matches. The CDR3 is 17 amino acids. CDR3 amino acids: CASSQASGGANTGELFF. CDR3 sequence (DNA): TGTGCCAGCAGCCAAGCTAGCGGGGGGGCGAACACCGGGGAGCTGTTTTTT.

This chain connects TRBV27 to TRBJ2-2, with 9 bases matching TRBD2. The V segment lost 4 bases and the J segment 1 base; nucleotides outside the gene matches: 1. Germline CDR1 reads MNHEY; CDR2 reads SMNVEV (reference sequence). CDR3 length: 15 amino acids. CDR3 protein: CASSWTSVNTGELFF. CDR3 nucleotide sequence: TGTGCCAGCAGTTGGACTAGCGTGAACACCGGGGAGCTGTTTTTT.

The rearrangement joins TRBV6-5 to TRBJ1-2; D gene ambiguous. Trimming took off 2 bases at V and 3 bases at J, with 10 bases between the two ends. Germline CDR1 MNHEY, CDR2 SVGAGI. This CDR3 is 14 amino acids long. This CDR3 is CASSYGGLDYGYTF. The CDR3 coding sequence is TGTGCCAGCAGTTACGGAGGGCTGGACTATGGCTACACCTTC.

The CDR3 loop is CASSRDSQNTEAFF. The CDR3, as DNA: TGTGCCAGCAGTAGGGACAGCCAGAACACTGAAGCTTTCTTT. The rearrangement joins TRBV2 to TRBJ1-1; 7 nucleotides align to TRBD1. Germline V gene sequence: CDR1 SNHLY, CDR2 FYNNEI. V was clipped by 5 bases and J by 1 base; unmatched bases: 4. The CDR3 totals 14 residues.

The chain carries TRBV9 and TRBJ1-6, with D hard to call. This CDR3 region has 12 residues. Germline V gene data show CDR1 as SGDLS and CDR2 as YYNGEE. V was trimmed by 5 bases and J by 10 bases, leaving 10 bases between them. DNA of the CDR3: TGTGCCAGCAGTCCCTCCCGGTCACCCCTCCACTTT. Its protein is CASSPSRSPLHF.

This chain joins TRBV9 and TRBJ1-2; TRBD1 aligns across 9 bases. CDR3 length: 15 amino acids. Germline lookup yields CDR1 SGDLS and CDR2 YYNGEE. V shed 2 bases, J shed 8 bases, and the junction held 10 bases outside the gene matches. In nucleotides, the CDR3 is TGTGCCAGCAGCGTTGAGGGACAGGGAGGAAGCGGCTACACCTTC. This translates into CASSVEGQGGSGYTF.